This T cell receptor beta chain was documented in a study of regulatory T cells in long-lasting Graves disease. The study's findings and limits: The study found TRBV28, TRBJ1-2 and TRBJ2-5 favored in persistent disease. In persistent patients, shared public clonotypes (about 2,800) outnumbered those in new patients (nearly 1,000).

The sample holds a few counts of this clonotype. The antigen is unknown. The sample's time point: newly diagnosed GD, antithyroid drugs for less than 3 months. Making the TCR library involved RNA that had been extracted from PBMCs. CDR1 is MNHEY, CDR2 SVGAGI, per germline. The germline V and J ends were trimmed by 2 bases and 1 base, with 8 bases remaining between them. The CDR3 is made up of 14 amino acids. CDR3 regions were amplified by Arm-PCR using iRepertoire HTBI primers to build TCR beta libraries. TCRdb recomputed calls from the multiplex PCR reads with MiXCR, one row per CDR3 protein. The sample lists roughly 500,000 distinct CDR3 sequences; 12% were seen once. The sample also formed part of further work on T cells in Graves' hyperthyroidism and ophthalmopathy. That report notes: TCR CDR3 regions were first amplified by RT-PCR with HTBI primers.

The source is a woman in her twenties or thirties with Graves disease. The rearrangement uses TRBV6-5 and TRBJ1-1, with D perhaps matching TRBD1 (5 bases). Sequences were derived from peripheral blood mononuclear cells (PBMCs), sampled at new diagnosis, from a patient treated with antithyroid drugs. The CDR3 nucleotides are TGTGCCAGCAGTTACGGGGGAAGGAACACTGAAGCTTTCTTT. Translation: CASSYGGRNTEAFF.